Listed below are T cell receptor beta chains from one sample, sequenced in a study of OX40 agonist ivuxolimab in advanced cancers. The table came from immunoSEQ multiplex PCR; TCRdb's copy has only in-frame clones and leaves some out. The table records about 43,000 clones, around 87% of them present only once. The material was CD4+ or CD8+ T cells sorted from blood, obtained in a trial of the OX40 agonist ivuxolimab. The receptors stem from an adult with an advanced solid tumor such as melanoma, head and neck, liver or kidney cancer. The CDR3 runs from the conserved cysteine through the conserved F or W. The order of the fields is D gene, V gene, clone size, J gene, CDR3 DNA, CDR3 protein. A D gene is named only where the DNA matches it firmly. Clone sizes are given selectively: once, few, many, or a class where the clone is expanded.

>-|TRBV27|-|TRBJ1-5
TGTGCCAGCAGTTCTGGGAAATATAGCAATCAGCCCCAGCATTTT
CASSSGKYSNQPQHF
>-|TRBV5-1|once|TRBJ2-7
TGCGCCAGCAGCTTATTCTACGAGCAGTACTTC
CASSLFYEQYF
>TRBD1|TRBV7-3|-|TRBJ1-2
TGTGCCAGCAGCTCCGGATTTCCGGGACAGAAGTATAACTATGGCTACACCTTC
CASSSGFPGQKYNYGYTF
>-|TRBV29-1|once|TRBJ2-3
TGCAGCGTTGAAGATACGGAGTTCAGCACAGATACGCAGTATTTT
CSVEDTEFSTDTQYF
>-|TRBV5-1|many|TRBJ1-1
TGCGCCAGCAGCCCCGAGGAGGGCTTGGACACTGAAGCTTTCTTT
CASSPEEGLDTEAFF
>-|TRBV7-9|-|TRBJ2-3
TGTGCCAGCAGCCTGGACACGATAAGCACAGATACGCAGTATTTT
CASSLDTISTDTQYF
>-|TRBV9|-|TRBJ1-1
TGTGCCAGCAAACCCGGCCGGCTCTTTGAAGCTTTCTTT
CASKPGRLFEAFF
>-|TRBV5-4|-|TRBJ1-1
TGTGCCAGCAGCTCATTACGGAGGAACACTGAAGCTTTCTTT
CASSSLRRNTEAFF
>-|TRBV9|-|TRBJ1-2
TGTGCCAGCGCCCAGGAATATAACTATGGCTACACCTTC
CASAQEYNYGYTF
>-|TRBV10-3|-|TRBJ2-5
TGTGCCATCAGTGATTTCGCCGGGGAGACCCAGTACTTC
CAISDFAGETQYF
>TRBD2|TRBV6-5|-|TRBJ2-3
TGTGCCAGTAGACTAGCGGGTGCAACAGATACGCAGTATTTT
CASRLAGATDTQYF
>-|TRBV25-1|-|TRBJ2-1
TGTGCCAGCAGTGAAAGTGGCGAGCATGAGCAGTTCTTC
CASSESGEHEQFF
>-|TRBV9|once|TRBJ2-3
TGTGCCAGCAGCGTCGGGGGTTCGGATACGCAGTATTTT
CASSVGGSDTQYF
>-|TRBV6-5|-|TRBJ1-2
TGTGCCAGCAGTTACGGAGGACGGGGAGATGGCTACACCTTC
CASSYGGRGDGYTF
>TRBD1|TRBV7-6|-|TRBJ2-1
TGTGCCAGCAGCTTCGGACAGGGATTCGAGCGGGAGCAGTTCTTC
CASSFGQGFEREQFF
>-|TRBV9|-|TRBJ2-1
TGTGCCAGCAGCGTAGCTAGAGACAATGAGCAGTTCTTC
CASSVARDNEQFF
>-|TRBV4-3|-|TRBJ2-7
TGCGCCAGCAGCCCCACTAGTTTCTCGGACGAGCAGTACTTC
CASSPTSFSDEQYF
>-|TRBV5-4|-|TRBJ1-1
TGTGCCAGCAGCTTATCAGGGATTGAAGCTTTCTTT
CASSLSGIEAFF
>TRBD1|TRBV6-4|-|TRBJ2-1
TGTGCCAGCAGCCTGACAGGGGGGACCCTCGAGCAGTTCTTC
CASSLTGGTLEQFF